Described below is a single T cell receptor (beta chain) sequence and its context. This sample was taken from a study of blood T cell repertoires in COVID-19. Whole-study context: Material from acute and convalescent COVID-19 was sourced from the United States, Italy and Spain. Sources were T cells, B-cell-depleted T cells, or PBMCs; the material itself was cDNA or gDNA.

Germline lookup yields CDR1 SGHRS and CDR2 YFSETQ. This CDR3 contains 15 residues. The V gene end was trimmed by 5 bases and the J gene end by 2 bases; junction bases not matched to a gene: 6. Repertoires were generated with immunoSEQ multiplex PCR, while TCRdb's copy carries only in-frame clones and drops some. This sample has around 250,000 clones; around 87% occur once, and the top ten carry around 1.6%. The chain combines TRBV5-1 with TRBJ2-5, with TRBD2 identical over 10 bases. Sequenced material: PBMCs or T cells enriched from blood (not recorded which). The source of this sequence is a woman in her forties or fifties who had recovered from COVID-19. CDR3 region: CASSRSGREQETQYF. CDR3 DNA sequence: TGCGCCAGCAGTCGGAGCGGGAGGGAACAAGAGACCCAGTACTTC.